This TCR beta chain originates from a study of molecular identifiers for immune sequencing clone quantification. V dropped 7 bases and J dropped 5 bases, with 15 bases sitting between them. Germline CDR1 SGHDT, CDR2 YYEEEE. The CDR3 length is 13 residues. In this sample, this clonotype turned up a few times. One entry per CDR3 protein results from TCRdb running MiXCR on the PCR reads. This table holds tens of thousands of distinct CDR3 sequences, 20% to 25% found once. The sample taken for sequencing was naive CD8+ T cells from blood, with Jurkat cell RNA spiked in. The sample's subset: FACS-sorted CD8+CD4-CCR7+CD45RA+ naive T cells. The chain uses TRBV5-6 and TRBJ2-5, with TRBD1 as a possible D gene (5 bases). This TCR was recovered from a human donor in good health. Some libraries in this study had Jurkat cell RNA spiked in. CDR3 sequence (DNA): TGTGCCAGCCATATCGATCGACAGGAGACCCAGTACTTC. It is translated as CASHIDRQETQYF.